The entry that follows covers one T cell receptor (beta chain) sequence. This receptor's antigen is unknown. Nothing much larger sits one base from this clone, and base qualities are not available. This specimen comes from a study of shared clonotypes between healthy human individuals (dated by TCRdb to 2020 to 2022). Study-level background: A couple of women and a few men aged 18 to 49 years were included in the cohort. For each donor, three plates each were used for CD4 naive and CD4 memory, two plates were used for CD8 naive, and one plate was used for CD8 memory. Different laboratories and diverse techniques were used to prepare libraries and sequence TCR repertoires, to increase sequencing depth and limit assay-specific biases. Each donor's leukapheresis produced roughly between roughly 0.85 and 10 billion PBMCs. The study deeply sequenced blood TCR repertoires of five healthy adults to estimate repertoire size and the extent of clonotype sharing between individuals. The research as a whole found: Pairwise subsampling led to the expectation that sequencing depth would affect the degree of clonotype sharing among donors. Incomplete sequencing was indicated by rarefaction of sorted-subset datasets, despite the large sequencing depth. Because the study included a small number of donors, the genetic and exposure-history diversity represented was limited. Only blood was sampled, and tissue TCR repertoires likely differ from those in blood. Compared with non-shared clonotypes, clonotypes shared by all four sorted-subset donors had higher generation probabilities. Sharing across several donors was observed for approximately 5% of naive CD4, over 3% of naive CD8, 2% to 2.5% of memory CD4, and approximately 0.41% of memory CD8 clonotypes. Estimated clonotype richness was generally larger for naive than for memory subsets.

Using the deep immunoSEQ assay, TCR CDR3 regions were amplified from genomic DNA by multiplex PCR. Extracted genomic DNA from each cell subset was spread evenly across all wells of several immunoSEQ 96-well plates, with each plate serving as a replicate. For sorted subsets, around 0.2 ug genomic DNA, equal to 30,000 to 35,000 T cell genomes, was loaded into each replicate PCR. The purified libraries were quantified using a Qubit 3.0 fluorometer, sized with a Bioanalyzer 2100, and then quantified again using the KAPA Library Quantification kit. Every immunoSEQ 96-well plate was sequenced on a separate single-read 150-cycle Illumina NextSeq 550 flow cell. As for the original processing: Because only junctional sequences without quality scores were contained in the immunoSEQ output, filtering matching that applied to full-length reads could not be performed. Sequences were annotated with PyIR, a Python wrapper for IgBLAST v1.9, using IMGT germline references to assign V/J genes and CDR3. Reads with weak V/J assignments (E-value above 1e-6), missing CDR3, stop codons, out-of-frame junctions, or ambiguous translated residues were removed. V3J clonotypes were defined by identical inferred V gene, J gene, and CDR3 amino acid sequence. Percentage overlap between repertoires was computed as shared unique clonotypes divided by the size of the smaller repertoire. Repertoire richness was assessed with RTK rarefaction, the Chao1 estimator, and Recon v2.1 estimates of unobserved clonotypes. For all TCRbeta clonotypes obtained by the gDNA method from a handful of donors, generation probabilities were computed with OLGA. In TCRdb, the immuneACCESS table is reduced to in-frame sequences with V and J assigned. These tables do not hold every clone; where another copy was compared, an unresolved V gene accounts for under half, and the others remain unexplained. That table furnishes V, J and clone size, whereas the DNA furnished D and trimming. The sample records about 1.1 million clones, 77% of which are singletons. The ten most abundant clones make up 0.89% of the sample.

The donors were healthy, HIV-negative adults who had no recently reported acute infections or vaccinations. Only Caucasian adults living in Nashville, Tennessee, USA were represented among the donors. CD4+ T cells were enriched by magnetic negative selection; naive cells were then positively selected on CD45RA, and the negative fraction formed the memory subset. Blood was obtained by leukapheresis, after which PBMCs were separated by Ficoll-Histopaque density gradient centrifugation and cryopreserved in liquid nitrogen vapor phase. Analytical flow cytometry was used to check the purity and quantity of each magnetically sorted T cell population. Genomic DNA was isolated from every sorted fraction and measured by UV absorbance on a Nanodrop 2000c. V loses 8 bases, J loses 2 bases, and the germline ends lie 10 bases apart. As encoded in the germline V gene, CDR1 is MNHEY while CDR2 is SVGAGI. The CDR3 measures 12 amino acids from cysteine to phenylalanine. Only the CDR3 DNA stays, 36 bases, in frame from base 1.

Sequenced input: memory CD4+ T cells from PBMCs. The sample's cell subset or site, from its label and the paper: CD45RA-negative fraction. Recombination joined TRBV6-5 with TRBJ2-7; the D gene is possibly TRBD1, with 5 bases matching. This TCR came from a man younger than 30 in good health. Some clones in this sample may be carry-over from other donors' samples. Read as DNA, the sequence is TGTGCCAGCGGACAAGGAACCTACGAGCAGTACTTC. This yields the protein CASGQGTYEQYF.